The 16 T cell receptor beta chains below come from one sample, sequenced in a study of T cell responses to AZD1222 COVID-19 vaccine. Libraries were prepared by immunoSEQ multiplex PCR; TCRdb keeps only in-frame clonotypes and omits some of them. Here the sample spans 90,000 to 100,000 clones, 65% to 85% being singletons. This material consisted of peripheral blood, taken 28 days after the second AZD1222 dose. These receptors originate from an adult who received the AZD1222 COVID-19 vaccine.

In the case of this clone: Other nucleotide sequences in the sample specify the same CDR3. V and J are TRBV6-4 and TRBJ2-3, with 12 bases lining up with TRBD2. V lost 2 bases, J lost 3 bases, and 0 bases stayed unmatched. The V gene's germline CDR1 is MRHNA and CDR2 SNTAGT. The CDR3 loop spans 15 amino acids. The DNA for the CDR3 is TGTGCCAGCAGTGACGGGACTAGCGGGACAGATACGCAGTATTTT. Translating gives CASSDGTSGTDTQYF.

The chain joins TRBV19 to TRBJ1-2; D may be TRBD1 (6 bases). V was cut by 5 bases and J by 5 bases, with 9 bases left in between. The length of the CDR3 is 12 residues. Germline CDR1 and CDR2: LNHDA and SQIVND (reference sequence). The CDR3 loop is CASSLQGYGYTF. The CDR3 coding sequence is TGTGCCAGTAGTTTACAGGGATATGGCTACACCTTC.

The chain recombines TRBV6-6 with TRBJ1-1; D gene ambiguous. Germline loops: CDR1 MNHNY, CDR2 SVGAGI (reference sequence). This CDR3 comprises 13 residues. The V gene lost 10 bases and the J gene lost 0 bases, with 12 bases spanning the gap. CDR3 amino acids: CATKDGMNTEAFF. CDR3 nucleotides: TGTGCCACGAAAGACGGCATGAACACTGAAGCTTTCTTT.

This chain links TRBV6-5 with TRBJ1-5; unclear D gene. The CDR3 sequence is 13 residues long. Germline loops: CDR1 MNHEY, CDR2 SVGAGI. The V gene lost 2 bases and the J gene lost 3 bases, with 5 bases spanning the gap. CDR3 nucleotides: TGTGCCAGCAGTTACAGGAACAATCAGCCCCAGCATTTT. Encoded protein: CASSYRNNQPQHF.

Only one count was recorded for this clone. V and J are TRBV6-6 and TRBJ2-5; D call uncertain. This CDR3 has 14 residues. The germline V gene has CDR1 MNHNY and CDR2 SVGAGI (reference sequence). V dropped 6 bases and J dropped 0 bases, with 11 bases sitting between them. The CDR3 here is CASSFDRYQETQYF. CDR3 in DNA: TGTGCCAGCAGCTTCGACCGATACCAAGAGACCCAGTACTTC.

Only one count was recorded for this clone. V is TRBV19 and J is TRBJ1-2; possible D gene TRBD1, 6 bases. Germline-derived CDR1 and CDR2 are LNHDA and SQIVND (reference sequence). The V end lost 5 bases, the J end lost 1 base, and 14 bases lay between the germline ends. The CDR3 totals 15 residues. The CDR3 is CASSVAWTDNYGYTF. DNA of the CDR3: TGTGCCAGTAGTGTGGCGTGGACAGATAACTATGGCTACACCTTC.

This rearrangement joins TRBV5-1 to TRBJ2-4; D is perhaps TRBD2 (6 bases). Trimming stripped 0 bases from V and 0 bases from J, with 13 bases between. There are 17 residues in the CDR3. Germline V gene sequence: CDR1 SGHRS, CDR2 YFSETQ. DNA of the CDR3: TGCGCCAGCAGCTTGGTAAGGCGGGGATTAGCCAAAAACATTCAGTACTTC. It encodes CASSLVRRGLAKNIQYF.

This rearrangement joins TRBV18 to TRBJ1-5, with D possibly being TRBD1 (6 bases). Germline V lookup: CDR1 KGHSH, CDR2 LQKENI. This CDR3 has 16 amino acids. The V and J ends lost 3 bases and 2 bases respectively, with 14 bases between them. The CDR3 loop is CASSPSGGLGNQPQHF. The CDR3, as DNA: TGTGCCAGCTCACCCTCCGGGGGCTTGGGCAATCAGCCCCAGCATTTT.

This clone was observed once. The rearrangement links TRBV5-1 to TRBJ2-7, with TRBD1 as a possible D gene (5 bases). The V and J ends lost 0 bases and 4 bases respectively, with 14 bases between them. Germline V CDR1 and CDR2: SGHRS, YFSETQ. The CDR3 has 15 amino acids. DNA for the CDR3: TGCGCCAGCAGCTTGGAGCAGGGAAGTCGTTACGAGCAGTACTTC. Translated: CASSLEQGSRYEQYF.

The CDR3 sequence: CASSLLESRRGEQYF. CDR3 DNA sequence: TGTGCCAGCAGTTTGTTGGAATCACGGCGCGGGGAGCAGTACTTC. J is TRBJ2-7 and V is TRBV28, with D possibly TRBD2 on 5 matching bases. Trimming stripped 3 bases from V and 7 bases from J, with 19 bases between. Looked up from germline, CDR1 is MDHEN and CDR2 is SYDVKM. The CDR3 has 15 residues.

The chain links TRBV27 to TRBJ2-7, with 10 bases lining up with TRBD1. J lost 3 bases, V lost 5 bases, and 4 bases had no gene match. Germline V gene data show CDR1 as MNHEY and CDR2 as SMNVEV (reference sequence). The CDR3 totals 14 residues. The DNA of the CDR3 is TGTGCCAGCAGTCCCCGGACAGGGGGCTACGAGCAGTACTTC. Translation gives CASSPRTGGYEQYF.

This clone was picked up one time. The rearrangement links TRBV11-3 to TRBJ2-1; 10 bases map to TRBD2. Per the germline V gene, CDR1 is SGHNT and CDR2 is YENEEA. With 5 bases clipped from V and 3 bases from J, the junction kept 19 bases outside the gene matches. The CDR3 is made up of 20 amino acids. CDR3 nucleotides: TGTGCCAGCAGCCTCGGCCTCCCCCTAGCGGGAGAGTACGACTACAATGAGCAGTTCTTC. Amino acid sequence: CASSLGLPLAGEYDYNEQFF. The variable domain in full, with the rest retrieved from reference TRBV11-3 and TRBJ2-1, is EAGVVQSPRYKIIEKKQPVAFWCNPISGHNTLYWYLQNLGQGPELLIRYENEEAVDDSQLPKDRFSAERLKGVDSTLKIQPAELGDSAVYLCASSLGLPLAGEYDYNEQFFGPGTRLTVL.

The chain joins TRBV11-3 to TRBJ1-1; unclear D gene. Between the trimmed V and J ends, which lost 8 bases and 7 bases, there was a span of 11 bases. The germline V gene encodes CDR1 SGHNT and CDR2 YENEEA. The CDR3 length is 11 residues. The CDR3: CASSSMGEAFF. CDR3 nucleotide sequence: TGTGCCAGCTCTTCCATGGGTGAAGCTTTCTTT.

The chain employs TRBV6-2 or TRBV6-3 and TRBJ1-1; possible D gene TRBD1, 5 bases. Germline CDR1 reads MNHEY; CDR2 reads SVGEGT. Trimming pared 2 bases from V and 2 bases from J, leaving 12 bases between. This CDR3 comprises 15 residues. CDR3 nucleotide sequence: TGTGCCAGCAGTTACATGTGGGGGACTAACACTGAAGCTTTCTTT. The encoded protein is CASSYMWGTNTEAFF.

This clone was counted between two and nine times. Here the CDR3 DNA reads TGTGCCAGTAGTATTCTTGGTCCGAATCAGCCCCAGCATTTT. Translation: CASSILGPNQPQHF. The rearrangement joins TRBV19 to TRBJ1-5; D remains ambiguous. The length of the CDR3 is 14 residues. Trimming shortened V by 3 bases and J by 4 bases, and 10 bases separated the two germline ends. Germline CDR1 is LNHDA and CDR2 is SQIVND (reference sequence). Based on the CDR3 plus reference TRBV19 and TRBJ1-5, the full variable domain is DGGITQSPKYLFRKEGQNVTLSCEQNLNHDAMYWYRQDPGQGLRLIYYSQIVNDFQKGDIAEGYSVSREKKESFPLTVTSAQKNPTAFYLCASSILGPNQPQHFGDGTRLSIL.

The chain couples TRBV29-1 to TRBJ2-7, with 11 bases aligning to TRBD2. CDR3 length: 13 amino acids. The germline V gene encodes CDR1 SQVTM and CDR2 ANQGSEA. With 5 bases clipped from V and 7 bases from J, the junction kept 7 bases outside the gene matches. The CDR3 sequence: CSVSRLAGGEQYF. The CDR3 DNA follows: TGCAGCGTTAGTCGGCTAGCGGGAGGAGAGCAGTACTTC.